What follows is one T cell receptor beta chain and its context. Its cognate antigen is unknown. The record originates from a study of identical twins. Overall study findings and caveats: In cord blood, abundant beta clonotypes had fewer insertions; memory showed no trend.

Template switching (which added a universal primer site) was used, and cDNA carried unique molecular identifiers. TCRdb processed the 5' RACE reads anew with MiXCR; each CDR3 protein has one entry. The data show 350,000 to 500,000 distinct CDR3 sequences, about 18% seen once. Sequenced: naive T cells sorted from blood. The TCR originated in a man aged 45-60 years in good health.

The CDR3 reads CASSSVGTQVYGYTF. As DNA, the CDR3 is TGTGCCAGCAGCTCCGTGGGGACTCAAGTCTATGGCTACACCTTC. The V and J genes are TRBV28 and TRBJ1-2, with D perhaps TRBD1 (5 bases). Deletions cut 6 bases from V and 4 bases from J, with 18 bases between. The CDR3 length is 15 residues. Germline CDR1 MDHEN, CDR2 SYDVKM.